The source of this T cell receptor beta chain is a study of T cell responses to AZD1222 COVID-19 vaccine. Findings and caveats of the study: Repertoires were obtained solely post-peak T cell response.

Produced via immunoSEQ multiplex PCR; TCRdb's table is partial and in-frame only. This table has roughly 190,000 clones, 85% to 95% appearing once. Note on this clone: The antigen is undetermined.

Specimen: peripheral blood, collected on day 0 of AZD1222 vaccination. The TCR was taken from an adult in good health.

CDR3 DNA: TGTGCCAGCAGTTTATCCTTCGGTACATTCTTTACGACTATCGTCGGCTACACCTTC. Translation: CASSLSFGTFFTTIVGYTF. The chain recombines TRBV28 with TRBJ1-2; D unresolved. The CDR3 totals 19 residues. The V and J ends lost 1 base and 8 bases respectively, with 29 bases between them. Per germline, CDR1 MDHEN and CDR2 SYDVKM.